The sequence of this T cell receptor beta chain was determined in a study of T-cell reconstitution after alpha-beta-depleted transplantation in children. Deletions cut 2 bases from V and 9 bases from J, with 14 bases between. CDR3 size: 13 residues. Germline V CDR1 and CDR2: DFQATT, SNEGSKA (reference sequence). This clonotype was picked up many times. Unique molecular identifiers were incorporated during preparation of the TCRbeta library. Using its own MiXCR run on the PCR reads, TCRdb lists one record per CDR3 protein. The sample has hundreds of thousands of distinct CDR3 sequences; 16% are singletons.

The specimen was PBMCs from the stem cell graft donor, collected from the stem cell graft. The chain joins TRBV20-1 to TRBJ2-1, with D perhaps TRBD2 (5 bases). The receptor was isolated from a human donor who donated a stem cell graft to a child with acute myeloid leukemia. The CDR3 sequence is CSARPRGAGEQFF. The CDR3 DNA follows: TGCAGTGCTAGACCCCGGGGTGCGGGTGAGCAGTTCTTC.